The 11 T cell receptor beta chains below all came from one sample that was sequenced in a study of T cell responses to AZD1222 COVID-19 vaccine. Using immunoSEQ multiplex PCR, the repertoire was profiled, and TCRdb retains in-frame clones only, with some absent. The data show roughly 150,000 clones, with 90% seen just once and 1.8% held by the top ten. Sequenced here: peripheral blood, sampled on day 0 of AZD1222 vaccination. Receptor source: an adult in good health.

Written as DNA, the CDR3 is TGTGCCAGCAGACCAACTAGCGGGAGGTACAATGAGCAGTTCTTC. The encoded protein is CASRPTSGRYNEQFF. The chain uses TRBV27 and TRBJ2-1; 12 bases are a match to TRBD2. Germline V gene data show CDR1 as MNHEY and CDR2 as SMNVEV (reference sequence). CDR3 size: 15 residues. Trimming took 6 bases from V and 4 from J; bases not matched to a gene: 4.

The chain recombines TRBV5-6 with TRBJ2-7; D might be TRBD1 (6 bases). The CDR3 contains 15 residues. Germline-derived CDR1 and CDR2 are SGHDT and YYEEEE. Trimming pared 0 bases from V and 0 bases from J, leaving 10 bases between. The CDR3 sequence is CASSLGTDISYEQYF. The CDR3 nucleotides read TGTGCCAGCAGCTTGGGGACAGATATCTCCTACGAGCAGTACTTC. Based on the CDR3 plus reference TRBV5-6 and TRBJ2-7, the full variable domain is DAGVTQSPTHLIKTRGQQVTLRCSPKSGHDTVSWYQQALGQGPQFIFQYYEEEERQRGNFPDRFSGHQFPNYSSELNVNALLLGDSALYLCASSLGTDISYEQYFGPGTRLTVT.

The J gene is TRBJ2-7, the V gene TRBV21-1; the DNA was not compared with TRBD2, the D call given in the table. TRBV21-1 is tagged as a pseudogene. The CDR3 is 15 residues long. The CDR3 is CASSRAGTAGNEQYF. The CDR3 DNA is TGTGCCAGCAGCAGAGCCGGGACCGCGGGGAACGAGCAGTACTTC.

The CDR3 is CASSLDTRGNYGYTF. CDR3 in DNA: TGTGCCAGCAGCTTGGACACCAGGGGGAACTATGGCTACACCTTC. The chain joins TRBV5-6 to TRBJ1-2, with TRBD1 matching 7 bases. This CDR3 is 15 amino acids long. Germline CDR1 is SGHDT and CDR2 is YYEEEE. The V gene end was trimmed by 0 bases and the J gene end by 2 bases; junction bases not matched to a gene: 4. The full variable domain, with the rest looked up from reference TRBV5-6 and TRBJ1-2, is DAGVTQSPTHLIKTRGQQVTLRCSPKSGHDTVSWYQQALGQGPQFIFQYYEEEERQRGNFPDRFSGHQFPNYSSELNVNALLLGDSALYLCASSLDTRGNYGYTFGSGTRLTVV.

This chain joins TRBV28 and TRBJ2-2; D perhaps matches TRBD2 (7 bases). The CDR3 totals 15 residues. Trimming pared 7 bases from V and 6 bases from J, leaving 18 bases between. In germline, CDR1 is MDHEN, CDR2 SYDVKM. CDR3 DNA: TGTGCCAGCATGAGGGGGGCGAGCGGGGCCGGGGAGCTGTTTTTT. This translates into CASMRGASGAGELFF.

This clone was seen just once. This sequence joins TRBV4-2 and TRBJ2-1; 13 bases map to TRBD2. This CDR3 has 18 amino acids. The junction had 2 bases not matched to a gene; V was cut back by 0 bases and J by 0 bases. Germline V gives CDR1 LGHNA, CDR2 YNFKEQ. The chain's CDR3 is CASSQDGTSGISYNEQFF. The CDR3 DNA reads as TGTGCCAGCAGCCAAGATGGGACTAGCGGGATCTCCTACAATGAGCAGTTCTTC.

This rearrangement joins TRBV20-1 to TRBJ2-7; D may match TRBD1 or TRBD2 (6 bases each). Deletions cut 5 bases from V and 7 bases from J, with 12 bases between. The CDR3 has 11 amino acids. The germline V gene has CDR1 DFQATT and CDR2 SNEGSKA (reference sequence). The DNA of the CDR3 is TGCAGTGCTTCAACAGGGAGGGAGCAGTACTTC. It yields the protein CSASTGREQYF.

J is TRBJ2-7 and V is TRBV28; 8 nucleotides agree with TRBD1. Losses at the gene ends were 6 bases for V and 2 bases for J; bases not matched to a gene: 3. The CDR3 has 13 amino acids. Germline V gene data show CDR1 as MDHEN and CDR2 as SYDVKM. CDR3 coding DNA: TGTGCCAGCAGGGGGACAGGCACCTACGAGCAGTACTTC. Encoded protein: CASRGTGTYEQYF.

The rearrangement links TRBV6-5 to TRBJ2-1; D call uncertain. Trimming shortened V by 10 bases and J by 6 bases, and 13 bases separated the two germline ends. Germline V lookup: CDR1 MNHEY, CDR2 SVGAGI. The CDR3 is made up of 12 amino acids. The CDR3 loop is CATTLTVNEQFF. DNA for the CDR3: TGTGCCACCACCCTGACCGTCAATGAGCAGTTCTTC.

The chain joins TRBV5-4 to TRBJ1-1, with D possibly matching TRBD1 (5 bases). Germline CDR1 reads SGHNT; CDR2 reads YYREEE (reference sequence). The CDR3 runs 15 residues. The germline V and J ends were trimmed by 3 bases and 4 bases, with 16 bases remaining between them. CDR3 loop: CASSSGGLMATEAFF. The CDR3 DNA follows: TGTGCCAGCAGCTCGGGGGGTTTGATGGCCACTGAAGCTTTCTTT. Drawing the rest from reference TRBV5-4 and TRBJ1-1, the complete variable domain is ETGVTQSPTHLIKTRGQQVTLRCSSQSGHNTVSWYQQALGQGPQFIFQYYREEENGRGNFPPRFSGLQFPNYSSELNVNALELDDSALYLCASSSGGLMATEAFFGQGTRLTVV.

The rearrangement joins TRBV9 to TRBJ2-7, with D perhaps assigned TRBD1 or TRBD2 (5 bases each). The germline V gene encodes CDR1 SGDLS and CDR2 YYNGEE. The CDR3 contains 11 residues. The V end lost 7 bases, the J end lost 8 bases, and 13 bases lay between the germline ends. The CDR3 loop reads CASGDHHQQYF. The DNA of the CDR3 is TGTGCCAGCGGGGACCATCACCAGCAGTACTTC.